This TCR beta chain was retrieved from a study of blood T cell repertoires in COVID-19. For the study at large: Sample material is recorded as cDNA or gDNA derived from T cells, B-cell-depleted T cells, or PBMCs.

CDR1 is MNHNS, CDR2 SASEGT, per germline. The CDR3 consists of 14 residues. Losses at the gene ends were 2 bases for V and 5 bases for J; bases not matched to a gene: 2. Libraries were prepared by immunoSEQ multiplex PCR; TCRdb keeps only in-frame clonotypes and omits some of them. This sample carries roughly 200,000 clones, roughly four fifths of them seen once, and the ten largest clones take approximately 10%. The sequenced sample consisted of PBMCs or T cells enriched from blood (not recorded which). The TCR sequence derives from a man in his forties who had recovered from COVID-19. V is TRBV6-1 and J is TRBJ1-5; 8 bases align to TRBD1. The CDR3 loop reads CASSESGGYQPQHF. The CDR3 DNA follows: TGTGCCAGCAGTGAATCAGGGGGCTATCAGCCCCAGCATTTT.